A single sample gave rise to the 23 T cell receptor beta chains below, sequenced in a study of cytomegalovirus exposure and HLA in healthy donors (dated by TCRdb to the late 2010s). Preparation of the library involved the immunoSEQ multiplex PCR assay. For the multiplex PCR, a mixture combining 60 forward primers for TCR Vbeta segments and 13 reverse primers for TCR Jbeta segments was used. This is the immuneACCESS table as TCRdb keeps it, with only in-frame sequences that have V and J called. A part of the clones is gone; compared with another copy, unresolved V genes explain less than half, and the rest is unexplained. The sample profile shows fewer than 150,000 clones; 15% to 19% of them were found once. Under 2.5% of the sample rests with the top ten. The sample was PBMCs. The receptors were gathered from a woman under 30 in good health and CMV-seronegative.

The V gene is TRBV4-1, the J gene TRBJ1-3; 7 bases map to TRBD1. V shed 2 bases and J 1 base; nucleotides not matched to a gene: 11. This CDR3 has 18 amino acids. Germline-derived CDR1 and CDR2 are MGHRA and YSYEKL. This CDR3 is CASSQLGAGGESGNTIYF. CDR3 bases: TGCGCCAGCAGCCAATTGGGTGCAGGGGGTGAATCTGGAAACACCATATATTTT.

This clone was counted a few times. The chain uses TRBV10-3 and TRBJ2-7, with 7 bases matching TRBD1. CDR1 ENHRY and CDR2 SYGVKD come from the germline V gene. The length of the CDR3 is 14 residues. The V gene end was trimmed by 0 bases and the J gene end by 3 bases; junction bases not matched to a gene: 2. The CDR3 sequence: CAISESGQYYEQYF. The CDR3 nucleotides read TGTGCCATCAGTGAGTCGGGACAGTACTACGAGCAGTACTTC.

As concerns this clone: Other DNA sequences in this specimen translate into the identical CDR3. The V call is TRBV5-1, the J call TRBJ2-1, with D tentatively TRBD2 (6 bases). CDR3 length: 15 amino acids. Deletions cut 0 bases from V and 3 bases from J, with 10 bases between. Per the germline V gene, CDR1 is SGHRS and CDR2 is YFSETQ. The CDR3 DNA sequence: TGCGCCAGCAGCTTGGGGCAGGGAGGCTACAATGAGCAGTTCTTC. Its translation is CASSLGQGGYNEQFF.

This clone was counted only a few times. This sequence joins TRBV6-6 and TRBJ2-5; possibly TRBD2 for D (7 bases). V was pared by 6 bases and J by 3 bases, with 20 bases between. This CDR3 is 16 amino acids long. The germline V gene has CDR1 MNHNY and CDR2 SVGAGI (reference sequence). The DNA for the CDR3 is TGTGCCAGCAGGCTGGCGGGGGCTAGCGGTAAAGAGACCCAGTACTTC. Protein product: CASRLAGASGKETQYF.

This clone occurred a few times. The V gene is TRBV30, the J gene TRBJ2-5; D gene unclear. The V gene's germline CDR1 is GTSNPN and CDR2 SVGIG (reference sequence). CDR3 length: 15 residues. The ends were cut back, 2 bases at V and 5 bases at J, with 18 bases in the middle. The CDR3 bases are TGTGCCTGGAGTCAAAGAGACATTCTTAGGGAGACCCAGTACTTC. It encodes CAWSQRDILRETQYF.

This clone has a handful of counts. The J gene is TRBJ2-1, the V gene TRBV19; weak D call: TRBD2 (7 bases). Germline V gives CDR1 LNHDA, CDR2 SQIVND (reference sequence). This CDR3 region has 13 residues. The V and J ends lost 4 bases and 8 bases respectively, with 12 bases between them. CDR3 residues: CASSTRGGHEQFF. CDR3 nucleotides: TGTGCCAGTAGTACCAGGGGAGGGCATGAGCAGTTCTTC. Full variable domain (missing parts from reference TRBV19 and TRBJ2-1): DGGITQSPKYLFRKEGQNVTLSCEQNLNHDAMYWYRQDPGQGLRLIYYSQIVNDFQKGDIAEGYSVSREKKESFPLTVTSAQKNPTAFYLCASSTRGGHEQFFGPGTRLTVL.

The CDR3 protein is CASSPRTNGAGELFF. CDR3 in DNA: TGTGCCAGCAGTCCTAGGACTAATGGGGCCGGGGAGCTGTTTTTT. This rearrangement joins TRBV6-4 to TRBJ2-2; tentatively, D is TRBD2 (6 bases). Looked up from germline, CDR1 is MRHNA and CDR2 is SNTAGT. The CDR3 covers 15 residues. V shed 5 bases and J shed 6 bases, with 16 bases lying between them.

The rearrangement uses TRBV19 and TRBJ2-7; 7 nucleotides align to TRBD2. J lost 5 bases, V lost 5 bases, and 9 bases had no gene match. CDR1 is LNHDA and CDR2 is SQIVND in the germline V gene (reference sequence). CDR3 size: 14 residues. Written as DNA, the CDR3 is TGTGCCAGTAGTCCCCCCGGGGGAGGGAACGAGCAGTACTTC. Translated: CASSPPGGGNEQYF. The variable domain in full, completed from reference TRBV19 and TRBJ2-7, reads DGGITQSPKYLFRKEGQNVTLSCEQNLNHDAMYWYRQDPGQGLRLIYYSQIVNDFQKGDIAEGYSVSREKKESFPLTVTSAQKNPTAFYLCASSPPGGGNEQYFGPGTRLTVT.

The chain joins TRBV6-5 to TRBJ2-1, with 8 bases identical to TRBD2. The CDR3 is 15 amino acids. Trimming at V came to 4 bases and at J to 5 bases, leaving 7 bases not matched to a gene. Germline V CDR1 and CDR2: MNHEY, SVGAGI. The CDR3 DNA sequence: TGTGCCAGCAGTTCCCCAGCGGGGGCCGACAATGAGCAGTTCTTC. Protein: CASSSPAGADNEQFF.

The V and J genes are TRBV9 and TRBJ2-2; D perhaps matches TRBD1 (6 bases). Looked up from germline, CDR1 is SGDLS and CDR2 is YYNGEE. V was cut by 5 bases and J by 6 bases, with 8 bases left in between. The CDR3 loop spans 12 amino acids. CDR3 DNA sequence: TGTGCCAGCAGAGCAGGGGCCGGGGAGCTGTTTTTT. Translated, it gives CASRAGAGELFF.

The table lists this clone with a few counts. The chain carries TRBV7-6 and TRBJ1-2; D is unclear. V was pared by 1 base and J by 4 bases, with 13 bases between. Looked up from germline, CDR1 is SGHVS and CDR2 is FNYEAQ. The CDR3 is 15 residues long. CDR3 in amino acids: CASSLEADLAYGYTF. The CDR3, as DNA: TGTGCCAGCAGCTTAGAAGCCGATCTAGCCTATGGCTACACCTTC.

The chain employs TRBV29-1 and TRBJ2-1; TRBD1 aligns across 8 bases. Unmatched junction bases numbered 9, after V lost 7 bases and J lost 7 bases. The CDR3 extends over 13 amino acids. In germline, CDR1 is SQVTM, CDR2 ANQGSEA. CDR3 protein: CSAHRGFRNEQFF. CDR3 nucleotide sequence: TGCAGCGCCCACAGGGGGTTTAGGAATGAGCAGTTCTTC.

This clone turned up a few times. The chain couples TRBV4-1 to TRBJ1-1, with D possibly TRBD1 on 6 matching bases. Germline V CDR1 and CDR2: MGHRA, YSYEKL. The CDR3 consists of 15 residues. V was clipped by 4 bases and J by 5 bases, with 17 bases between them. For the CDR3, the DNA is TGCGCCAGCAGCCCGTATGGGGGGGCGCAGACTGAAGCTTTCTTT. It specifies CASSPYGGAQTEAFF.

Only a few counts were recorded for this clone. V is TRBV15 and J is TRBJ1-5; D remains unclear. Germline CDR1 and CDR2: LNHNV and YYDKDF (reference sequence). The CDR3 extends over 17 amino acids. The V end lost 2 bases, the J end lost 4 bases, and 18 bases lay between the germline ends. CDR3 DNA: TGTGCCACCAGCAGAATACCCACCGGGAGGGTTAATCAGCCCCAGCATTTT. As protein: CATSRIPTGRVNQPQHF.

The chain joins TRBV7-8 to TRBJ1-5, with 10 bases aligning to TRBD1. Germline values: CDR1 SGHVS, CDR2 FQNEAQ. The V segment lost 5 bases and the J segment 5 bases; nucleotides outside the gene matches: 6. This CDR3 comprises 15 residues. CDR3 residues: CASSRDRGWDQPQHF. Written as DNA, the CDR3 is TGTGCCAGCAGCCGGGACAGGGGTTGGGATCAGCCCCAGCATTTT.

This chain connects TRBV28 to TRBJ2-5; TRBD2 aligns across 7 bases. This CDR3 contains 16 residues. The junction had 12 bases not matched to a gene; V was cut back by 7 bases and J by 1 base. Germline loops: CDR1 MDHEN, CDR2 SYDVKM. CDR3 sequence: CASTPSLLAPQETQYF. CDR3 sequence (DNA): TGTGCCAGCACCCCATCCCTACTAGCGCCCCAAGAGACCCAGTACTTC.

The CDR3 DNA follows: TGCGCCAGCAGCCAAACAGGGGTAGCCAAAAACATTCAGTACTTC. Its protein is CASSQTGVAKNIQYF. The chain recombines TRBV4-1 with TRBJ2-4; 7 bases fit TRBD1. Trimming cost V 2 bases and J 0 bases; bases outside gene matches: 1. The CDR3 length is 15 residues. Germline lookup yields CDR1 MGHRA and CDR2 YSYEKL.

This clone has only a few counts. The J gene is TRBJ2-7, the V gene TRBV7-3; TRBD1 aligns across 10 bases. This CDR3 spans 15 amino acids. Trimming at V came to 6 bases and at J to 4 bases, leaving 9 bases not matched to a gene. The germline gives CDR1 SGHTA, CDR2 FQGTGA. CDR3 sequence reads: CASRFTGTGVYEQYF. CDR3 nucleotide sequence: TGTGCCAGCAGGTTCACCGGGACAGGGGTATACGAGCAGTACTTC.

The chain uses TRBV9 and TRBJ2-1, with D possibly matching TRBD1 (6 bases). This CDR3 region has 12 residues. Germline V gene data show CDR1 as SGDLS and CDR2 as YYNGEE. V dropped 4 bases and J dropped 8 bases, with 10 bases sitting between them. This chain's CDR3 is CASSLEGDEQFF. As DNA, the CDR3 is TGTGCCAGCAGCCTCGAGGGGGATGAGCAGTTCTTC.

This clone was recorded a few times. The genes are TRBV5-1 and TRBJ2-5; 11 bases are shared with TRBD2. Trimming removed 4 bases from V and 2 bases from J; junction bases left unmatched: 7. Germline values: CDR1 SGHRS, CDR2 YFSETQ. There are 16 residues in the CDR3. The DNA of the CDR3 is TGCGCCAGCAGCCTCCGACTAGCGGGGCATCAAGAGACCCAGTACTTC. It translates to CASSLRLAGHQETQYF.

This sequence joins TRBV15 and TRBJ2-7; 13 nucleotides match TRBD2. The CDR3 spans 15 residues. Unmatched junction bases numbered 1, after V lost 1 base and J lost 4 bases. Germline CDR1 and CDR2: LNHNV and YYDKDF (reference sequence). The DNA of the CDR3 is TGTGCCACCAGCAGAGGACTAGCGGGAGGTTACGAGCAGTACTTC. Amino acids: CATSRGLAGGYEQYF.

The chain employs TRBV14 and TRBJ2-2; D may be TRBD2 (5 bases). V was trimmed by 2 bases and J by 7 bases, leaving 11 bases between them. The CDR3 is 14 amino acids. Germline CDR1 is SGHDN and CDR2 is FVKESK. CDR3 nucleotide sequence: TGTGCCAGCAGCCAACTTAGCGATTACGGGGAGCTGTTTTTT. It codes for CASSQLSDYGELFF.

This clone was seen more than once but under ten times. The chain links TRBV7-9 to TRBJ2-1; the D is unclear. The CDR3 consists of 13 residues. V was pared by 1 base and J by 5 bases, with 6 bases between. CDR1 is SEHNR, CDR2 FQNEAQ, per germline (reference sequence). CDR3 DNA sequence: TGTGCCAGCAGCTTAGGCCCAGACAATGAGCAGTTCTTC. Protein sequence: CASSLGPDNEQFF.